The next 29 T cell receptor beta chains were all read from a single sample in a study of shared clonotypes between healthy human individuals. Profiled with immunoSEQ multiplex PCR; TCRdb holds only in-frame clones, not every one. The profile shows approximately 710,000 clones, 90% of them singletons. The source material was memory CD8+ T cells from PBMCs. The subset here: CD45RO+ cells pooled with CCR7-negative TemRA cells. The receptors derive from a man younger than 35 in good health. Some clones in this sample may be carry-over from other donors' samples.

This chain uses TRBV25-1 with TRBJ2-1, with a tentative D call TRBD2 (5 bases). The CDR3 has 13 residues. CDR1 is MGHDK, CDR2 SYGVNS, per germline. V dropped 8 bases and J dropped 0 bases, with 8 bases sitting between them. The CDR3 sequence: CASVGSSYNEQFF. The CDR3 DNA is TGTGCCAGCGTGGGGAGCTCCTACAATGAGCAGTTCTTC.

The chain links TRBV7-9 to TRBJ1-1; 7 bases are shared with TRBD1. The germline CDR1 and CDR2 sequences are SEHNR and FQNEAQ (reference sequence). V shed 0 bases and J 1 base; nucleotides not matched to a gene: 2. The CDR3 is 15 residues long. The CDR3 DNA follows: TGTGCCAGCAGCTTAGCGGACAGGCGGAACACTGAAGCTTTCTTT. This encodes CASSLADRRNTEAFF.

V and J are TRBV2 and TRBJ2-6; D not resolved. Germline-derived CDR1 and CDR2 are SNHLY and FYNNEI. V was cut by 9 bases and J by 0 bases, with 18 bases left in between. The CDR3 is made up of 17 amino acids. The CDR3 region has the DNA TGTGCCAGGTCGGGTCACACGTTACGCTCTGGGGCCAACGTCCTGACTTTC. This translates into CARSGHTLRSGANVLTF.

The chain joins TRBV28 to TRBJ2-1; TRBD2 agrees at 7 bases. J was trimmed by 12 bases and V by 5 bases; bases with no gene match: 19. The CDR3 spans 16 residues. Germline-derived CDR1 and CDR2 are MDHEN and SYDVKM. CDR3 coding DNA: TGTGCCAGCAGTACGACGAAAGGACTAGTGTTGGGCGGGCAGTTCTTC. Its translation is CASSTTKGLVLGGQFF.

This chain uses TRBV4-3 with TRBJ1-1; D might be TRBD1 (5 bases). The CDR3 runs to 15 residues. Germline V gene lookup returns CDR1 LGHNA and CDR2 YSLEER. The germline V and J ends were trimmed by 0 bases and 0 bases, with 8 bases remaining between them. CDR3 DNA sequence: TGCGCCAGCAGCCAAGAAAACAGGTTGAACACTGAAGCTTTCTTT. This translates into CASSQENRLNTEAFF.

The J gene is TRBJ1-5, the V gene TRBV7-2; unclear D gene. V gave up 0 bases and J gave up 7 bases, with 4 bases separating them. The CDR3 contains 12 residues. CDR1 is SGHTA, CDR2 FQGNSA, per germline. The CDR3: CASSLAYQPQHF. The CDR3 DNA sequence: TGTGCCAGCAGCTTAGCGTACCAGCCCCAGCATTTT.

The chain couples TRBV12-1 to TRBJ2-7; the DNA was not compared with TRBD1, the D call given in the table. TRBV12-1 is noted as a pseudogene. The CDR3 totals 14 residues. In DNA form, the CDR3 reads TGTGCCAGCAGCTTCACTTTGACAGGCCACGAGCAGTACTTC. This translates into CASSFTLTGHEQYF.

CDR3 sequence reads: CASSQEGQGGIGTEAFF. In DNA form, the CDR3 reads TGCGCCAGCAGCCAAGAGGGACAGGGGGGGATAGGCACTGAAGCTTTCTTT. V gene TRBV4-1 combines with J gene TRBJ1-1, with TRBD1 matching 11 bases. Germline lookup yields CDR1 MGHRA and CDR2 YSYEKL. V gave up 0 bases and J gave up 4 bases; unmatched junction bases: 7. CDR3 length equals 17 residues.

The J gene is TRBJ2-3, the V gene TRBV27, with 11 bases that match TRBD2. Germline CDR1 MNHEY, CDR2 SMNVEV (reference sequence). V lost 5 bases, J lost 0 bases, and 7 bases stayed unmatched. CDR3 length: 17 residues. This CDR3 reads CASSHRLAGRSTDTQYF. The CDR3, as DNA: TGTGCCAGCAGTCACCGACTAGCGGGAAGGAGCACAGATACGCAGTATTTT.

In this sample, this clone turned up once. The V and J genes are TRBV7-9 and TRBJ1-2; 9 bases fit TRBD1. The germline V gene has CDR1 SEHNR and CDR2 FQNEAQ (reference sequence). V trimming: 2 bases; J trimming: 6 bases; junction bases outside the gene matches: 10. CDR3 length: 16 residues. CDR3 sequence (DNA): TGTGCCAGCAGCTTAAGGACAGGGGTCGTTTTCCATGGCTACACCTTC. This sequence encodes CASSLRTGVVFHGYTF.

On this clone itself: The sample holds other DNA sequences that translate to the same CDR3. The chain joins TRBV7-9 to TRBJ2-7, with 11 nucleotides matching TRBD2. Germline CDR1 and CDR2: SEHNR and FQNEAQ (reference sequence). V was clipped by 4 bases and J by 2 bases; unmatched bases: 4. There are 15 residues in the CDR3. CDR3 protein: CASSSGTSGTYEQYF. The CDR3, as DNA: TGTGCCAGCAGCTCCGGGACTAGCGGAACCTACGAGCAGTACTTC.

The rearrangement uses TRBV27 and TRBJ1-5; D uncertain. V dropped 1 base and J dropped 5 bases, with 9 bases sitting between them. The germline V gene has CDR1 MNHEY and CDR2 SMNVEV (reference sequence). The length of the CDR3 is 14 residues. CDR3 sequence reads: CASSLFGQDQPQHF. The CDR3 coding sequence is TGTGCCAGCAGTTTATTCGGCCAGGATCAGCCCCAGCATTTT.

The chain combines TRBV5-1 with TRBJ2-3; 11 nucleotides match TRBD2. Trimming took 4 bases from V and 4 from J; bases not matched to a gene: 14. The length of the CDR3 is 18 residues. The V gene's germline CDR1 is SGHRS and CDR2 YFSETQ. The CDR3 bases are TGCGCCAGCAGCCCCCGGGCTAGCGGGAGGTCGTGGGCAGATACGCAGTATTTT. This codes for CASSPRASGRSWADTQYF. Complete variable domain (other parts from reference TRBV5-1 and TRBJ2-3): KAGVTQTPRYLIKTRGQQVTLSCSPISGHRSVSWYQQTPGQGLQFLFEYFSETQRNKGNFPGRFSGRQFSNSRSEMNVSTLELGDSALYLCASSPRASGRSWADTQYFGPGTRLTVL.

The rearrangement links TRBV13 to TRBJ2-7; TRBD1 agrees at 9 bases. Germline V gene data show CDR1 as PRHDT and CDR2 as FYEKMQ (reference sequence). Unmatched junction bases numbered 14, after V lost 4 bases and J lost 7 bases. The CDR3 runs to 16 residues. The CDR3 DNA sequence: TGTGCCAGCAGCTCTTCCGACAGGGGGGAGACGTGGGAGCAGTACTTC. Encoded protein: CASSSSDRGETWEQYF.

The V call is TRBV7-9, the J call TRBJ2-7; possibly TRBD2 for D (5 bases). Germline CDR1 and CDR2: SEHNR and FQNEAQ (reference sequence). Trimming pared 5 bases from V and 3 bases from J, leaving 14 bases between. The CDR3 consists of 14 residues. CDR3 amino acids: CASSGRGINYEQYF. The DNA for the CDR3 is TGTGCCAGCAGCGGCCGGGGTATTAACTACGAGCAGTACTTC.

The chain has TRBV6-4 and TRBJ2-6; no definite D call. V gave up 2 bases and J gave up 0 bases, with 8 bases separating them. This CDR3 is 16 amino acids long. From germline, CDR1 is MRHNA and CDR2 SNTAGT. CDR3 sequence: CASSDRYHSGANVLTF. In DNA form, the CDR3 reads TGTGCCAGCAGTGACAGGTACCACTCTGGGGCCAACGTCCTGACTTTC.

The V and J genes are TRBV4-2 and TRBJ2-7; TRBD2 aligns across 8 bases. The V segment lost 0 bases and the J segment 2 bases; nucleotides outside the gene matches: 6. This CDR3 contains 16 residues. Germline V gene data show CDR1 as LGHNA and CDR2 as YNFKEQ. CDR3 coding DNA: TGTGCCAGCAGCCAAGATGTGACTAGCGAGGCCTACGAGCAGTACTTC. Its translation: CASSQDVTSEAYEQYF.

The rearrangement uses TRBV7-2 and TRBJ2-5; D unresolved. The CDR3 is made up of 18 amino acids. The germline gives CDR1 SGHTA, CDR2 FQGNSA. V gave up 0 bases and J gave up 2 bases, with 19 bases separating them. CDR3 sequence reads: CASSLAHRRTFLQETQYF. The CDR3 nucleotides read TGTGCCAGCAGCTTAGCGCATCGCCGAACCTTTCTACAAGAGACCCAGTACTTC. The variable domain in full, with the rest retrieved from reference TRBV7-2 and TRBJ2-5, is GAGVSQSPSNKVTEKGKDVELRCDPISGHTALYWYRQSLGQGLEFLIYFQGNSAPDKSGLPSDRFSAERTGGSVSTLTIQRTQQEDSAVYLCASSLAHRRTFLQETQYFGPGTRLLVL.

CDR3 sequence: CASSLAGVGTDTQYF. DNA of the CDR3: TGTGCCAGCAGCTTAGCAGGGGTAGGCACAGATACGCAGTATTTT. The chain links TRBV7-6 to TRBJ2-3; weak D call: TRBD1 (5 bases). Trimming stripped 0 bases from V and 1 base from J, with 8 bases between. There are 15 residues in the CDR3. Germline CDR1 SGHVS, CDR2 FNYEAQ.

The chain links TRBV28 to TRBJ2-7, with 10 positions matching TRBD2. The CDR3 is 17 residues long. CDR1 and CDR2 from the germline V gene are MDHEN and SYDVKM. V lost 4 bases, J lost 7 bases, and 16 bases stayed unmatched. The CDR3 reads CASSSPSGSGRRGEQYF. The CDR3 nucleotides read TGTGCCAGCAGTTCACCCAGCGGTAGCGGGAGGCGGGGGGAGCAGTACTTC.

This clone has ten or more counts. V and J are TRBV6-1 and TRBJ1-2; D is uncertain. CDR3 length: 14 residues. The germline gives CDR1 MNHNS, CDR2 SASEGT. Trimming removed 1 base at V and 7 bases at J, with 13 bases between. The CDR3 protein is CASSEETPHFGYTF. The CDR3 DNA reads TGTGCCAGCAGTGAAGAGACTCCCCACTTTGGCTACACCTTC.

CDR3 in DNA: TGTGCCAGCCCCCGCGGGGGTGGACAGAAGAACACCGGGGAGCTGTTTTTT. As protein: CASPRGGGQKNTGELFF. The V call is TRBV19, the J call TRBJ2-2; D is perhaps TRBD2 (7 bases). This CDR3 is 17 amino acids long. CDR1 is LNHDA and CDR2 is SQIVND in the germline V gene (reference sequence). V lost 9 bases and J lost 1, with 21 bases in between. Full variable domain (outside the CDR3, taken from reference TRBV19 and TRBJ2-2): DGGITQSPKYLFRKEGQNVTLSCEQNLNHDAMYWYRQDPGQGLRLIYYSQIVNDFQKGDIAEGYSVSREKKESFPLTVTSAQKNPTAFYLCASPRGGGQKNTGELFFGEGSRLTVL.

The J gene is TRBJ1-1, the V gene TRBV4-1; 8 bases fit TRBD1. This CDR3 is built from 14 residues. The V gene end was trimmed by 5 bases and the J gene end by 5 bases; junction bases not matched to a gene: 7. Germline CDR1 is MGHRA and CDR2 is YSYEKL. CDR3 region: CASSSPRGPTEAFF. CDR3 bases: TGCGCCAGCAGCTCTCCCAGGGGGCCTACTGAAGCTTTCTTT.

This clone was counted once. The chain has TRBV7-8 and TRBJ1-5; D is uncertain. The germline V gene has CDR1 SGHVS and CDR2 FQNEAQ. Trimming removed 1 base at V and 1 base at J, with 14 bases between. The CDR3 covers 17 residues. As DNA, the CDR3 is TGTGCCAGCAGCTTAGATGCTAGTCTTAAGAGCAATCAGCCCCAGCATTTT. It translates to CASSLDASLKSNQPQHF.

This clone was seen just once. The rearrangement uses TRBV7-9 and TRBJ2-3; D is undetermined. Trimming took 0 bases from V and 1 from J, leaving 11 bases between them. Germline V CDR1 and CDR2: SEHNR, FQNEAQ (reference sequence). CDR3 size: 16 residues. CDR3 DNA: TGTGCCAGCAGCTTAGCCCGGTCTACTGGCACAGATACGCAGTATTTT. Its protein product is CASSLARSTGTDTQYF.

This clone was found once. The chain links TRBV4-1 to TRBJ2-7, with D uncertain. Trimming took off 0 bases at V and 6 bases at J, with 12 bases between the two ends. The CDR3 runs to 14 residues. CDR1 and CDR2 (germline): MGHRA, YSYEKL. The CDR3 region has the DNA TGCGCCAGCAGCCAAGACCGTCTGGATGGCGAGCAGTACTTC. It encodes CASSQDRLDGEQYF.

V is TRBV19 and J is TRBJ1-5; D not resolved. The CDR3 is 14 residues long. Between the trimmed V and J ends, which lost 2 bases and 3 bases, there was a span of 8 bases. Germline CDR1 is LNHDA and CDR2 is SQIVND (reference sequence). CDR3 nucleotide sequence: TGTGCCAGTAGTATATCCCGTTACAATCAGCCCCAGCATTTT. It yields the protein CASSISRYNQPQHF.

This chain links TRBV30 with TRBJ2-1, with 10 bases matching TRBD2. The CDR3 has 17 amino acids. J lost 6 bases, V lost 5 bases, and 16 bases had no gene match. From germline, CDR1 is GTSNPN and CDR2 SVGIG (reference sequence). For the CDR3, the DNA is TGTGCCTGGGGGGCAGCGACTAGCGGGTTCGGCTTCAATGAGCAGTTCTTC. Encoded protein: CAWGAATSGFGFNEQFF.

The chain is built from TRBV4-2 and TRBJ1-1; TRBD1 matches 7 bases. The CDR3 sequence is 15 residues long. Germline CDR1 reads LGHNA; CDR2 reads YNFKEQ. The trim removed 1 base at V and 5 bases at J, leaving 7 bases unmatched. CDR3 region: CASSQVTGVGTEAFF. In nucleotides, the CDR3 is TGTGCCAGCAGCCAAGTCACAGGGGTTGGGACTGAAGCTTTCTTT.